The 25 T cell receptor beta chains presented below share a single source sample, sequenced in a study of blood T cells in healthy people across ages. It was with a sample-barcoded 5' primer and a J-beta primer mix that a second PCR of roughly 7 to 11 cycles was run. TCRdb itself ran the 5' RACE reads through MiXCR, one entry per CDR3 protein. The sample includes fewer than 2,000,000 distinct CDR3 sequences, 35% to 50% of them seen just once. Sequencing was carried out using blood. The receptors come from a human donor in good health.

This clonotype was counted between two and nine times. The J gene is TRBJ2-1, the V gene TRBV6-5; D possibly corresponds to TRBD2 (7 bases). Germline V gene lookup returns CDR1 MNHEY and CDR2 SVGAGI. The CDR3 is 14 residues long. Trimming stripped 2 bases from V and 7 bases from J, with 12 bases between. This CDR3 reads CASSYRGAVNEQFF. The CDR3 coding sequence is TGTGCCAGCAGTTACCGGGGGGCGGTAAATGAGCAGTTCTTC.

This sequence joins TRBV7-9 and TRBJ1-1, with D maybe TRBD1 (5 bases). From germline, CDR1 is SEHNR and CDR2 FQNEAQ (reference sequence). The V and J ends lost 3 bases and 0 bases respectively, with 8 bases between them. This CDR3 has 14 residues. CDR3 region: CASSFLQVNTEAFF. The CDR3 bases are TGTGCCAGCAGCTTCCTACAGGTGAACACTGAAGCTTTCTTT.

The chain carries TRBV20-1 and TRBJ1-1; 8 bases fit TRBD1. This CDR3 spans 19 amino acids. With V trimmed by 3 bases and J by 4 bases, 22 bases remained unmatched. Germline CDR1 DFQATT, CDR2 SNEGSKA (reference sequence). The CDR3 spells CSARGYEAGQDLPVTEAFF. The CDR3 region has the DNA TGCAGTGCTAGGGGGTACGAAGCGGGACAGGACCTCCCGGTCACTGAAGCTTTCTTT.

The rearrangement uses TRBV6-1 and TRBJ1-5; TRBD1 matches 7 bases. Per the germline V gene, CDR1 is MNHNS and CDR2 is SASEGT. CDR3 length: 16 residues. J was trimmed by 2 bases and V by 6 bases; bases with no gene match: 10. CDR3 sequence (DNA): TGTGCCAGCAGCGCCTTGGGACAGAGTGGCAATCAGCCCCAGCATTTT. Translating gives CASSALGQSGNQPQHF.

V usage is TRBV28 and J usage is TRBJ2-1; no firm D call. The germline CDR1 and CDR2 sequences are MDHEN and SYDVKM. The CDR3 runs 11 residues. Between the trimmed V and J ends, which lost 5 bases and 7 bases, there was a span of 6 bases. The CDR3 sequence is CASSDRNEQFF. The CDR3 DNA reads as TGTGCCAGCAGTGATCGAAATGAGCAGTTCTTC.

This clonotype was seen many times. This chain links TRBV5-1 with TRBJ2-1; D not resolved. The V gene lost 3 bases and the J gene lost 3 bases, with 10 bases spanning the gap. The CDR3 runs 14 residues. Germline loops: CDR1 SGHRS, CDR2 YFSETQ. The CDR3 region has the DNA TGCGCCAGCAGCTCCCCCGACGGCTACAATGAGCAGTTCTTC. Its translation is CASSSPDGYNEQFF.

The chain has TRBV6-2 or TRBV6-3 and TRBJ2-3, with TRBD2 as a possible D gene (6 bases). V was clipped by 8 bases and J by 2 bases, with 26 bases between them. The CDR3 is 18 residues long. Germline CDR1 is MNHEY and CDR2 is SVGEGT. CDR3 sequence (DNA): TGTGCCAGCGCCCCAGGAGTAAGTCATACGGGGGTCACAGATACGCAGTATTTT. Its protein product is CASAPGVSHTGVTDTQYF.

CDR3 DNA: TGTGCCATCAGTGAGTCGGTGGGCGCTACAGGGCATGGCTACACCTTC. It encodes CAISESVGATGHGYTF. This chain joins TRBV10-3 and TRBJ1-2; tentative D call: TRBD1 (6 bases). V shed 0 bases and J shed 6 bases, with 17 bases lying between them. CDR3 length: 16 amino acids. In germline, CDR1 is ENHRY, CDR2 SYGVKD.

This rearrangement joins TRBV29-1 to TRBJ1-2; D gene ambiguous. The CDR3 loop spans 11 amino acids. Germline V CDR1 and CDR2: SQVTM, ANQGSEA. V shed 4 bases and J shed 3 bases, with 6 bases lying between them. The CDR3 sequence is CSVADHYGYTF. The CDR3 DNA follows: TGCAGCGTTGCAGATCACTATGGCTACACCTTC.

The rearrangement links TRBV6-6 to TRBJ1-1, with D possibly matching TRBD1 (5 bases). Deletions cut 7 bases from V and 1 base from J, with 13 bases between. The CDR3 covers 14 residues. Looked up from germline, CDR1 is MNHNY and CDR2 is SVGAGI (reference sequence). The CDR3 nucleotides read TGTGCCAGCACCAATCTGAGGGGGAACACTGAAGCTTTCTTT. Its translation is CASTNLRGNTEAFF.

This clonotype was observed a single time. The CDR3 bases are TGTGCCAGCAGCGCGGACACCATAATGAACACTGAAGCTTTCTTT. This gives the protein CASSADTIMNTEAFF. The chain links TRBV9 to TRBJ1-1, with D maybe TRBD1 (5 bases). The CDR3 is 15 residues long. The V and J ends lost 3 bases and 0 bases respectively, with 12 bases between them. CDR1 and CDR2 (germline): SGDLS, YYNGEE.

The gene calls are TRBV6-2 or TRBV6-3 and TRBJ1-4, with 10 bases matching TRBD1. This CDR3 spans 16 amino acids. CDR1 is MNHEY, CDR2 SVGEGT, per germline. The V and J ends lost 6 bases and 6 bases, in that order; junction bases with no gene match: 10. The CDR3 nucleotides are TGTGCCAGCAGCTCAAACCCCGGGACAGGGGATGAAAAACTGTTTTTT. This translates into CASSSNPGTGDEKLFF.

This clonotype was found a few times. This chain connects TRBV10-3 to TRBJ1-4; D call uncertain. Germline CDR1 and CDR2: ENHRY and SYGVKD. CDR3 length: 13 residues. V was shortened by 0 bases and J by 7 bases, with 6 bases between the two germline ends. The CDR3 loop is CAISESTGEKLFF. In DNA form, the CDR3 reads TGTGCCATCAGTGAGTCGACGGGTGAAAAACTGTTTTTT.

The genes are TRBV12-3 or TRBV12-4 and TRBJ1-2, with TRBD1 as a possible D gene (5 bases). This CDR3 has 15 amino acids. V dropped 5 bases and J dropped 8 bases, with 21 bases sitting between them. The CDR3 loop is CASSPNYRRTQGYTF. The CDR3 DNA reads TGTGCCAGCAGTCCCAATTACAGGCGTACACAGGGCTACACCTTC.

In its sample, this clonotype was seen a few times. The chain joins TRBV13 to TRBJ1-2; a possible D gene is TRBD1 (5 bases). The V and J ends lost 4 bases and 3 bases respectively, with 15 bases between them. CDR1 is PRHDT and CDR2 is FYEKMQ in the germline V gene (reference sequence). The CDR3 spans 15 residues. DNA of the CDR3: TGTGCCAGCAGCTCCGGTCGGCAGGGTGACTATGGCTACACCTTC. It codes for CASSSGRQGDYGYTF.

The chain links TRBV12-3 or TRBV12-4 to TRBJ1-2; D not certain. The CDR3 is made up of 13 amino acids. The V gene lost 2 bases and the J gene lost 8 bases, with 12 bases spanning the gap. CDR3 amino acids: CASSLTSVEGYTF. The CDR3 nucleotides read TGTGCCAGCAGTTTAACCTCAGTTGAGGGCTACACCTTC.

The gene calls are TRBV27 and TRBJ2-7; no reliable D call. The DNA end is a closer match to TRBJ2-5, so the J assignment may be wrong. The V gene's germline CDR1 is MNHEY and CDR2 SMNVEV (reference sequence). The CDR3 covers 16 residues. CDR3 sequence: CASSLLSLGRPSTQYF. The CDR3 nucleotides are TGTGCCAGCAGTTTATTATCTTTGGGCCGTCCCTCGACCCAGTACTTC.

This clonotype was detected a few times. A much larger clone lies a single base off, so this may be a read error. This chain uses TRBV6-4 with TRBJ2-3, with 7 bases matching TRBD2. The CDR3 is 14 residues long. The V gene's germline CDR1 is MRHNA and CDR2 SNTAGT. Trimming took 6 bases from V and 1 from J; bases not matched to a gene: 4. CDR3 sequence reads: CASRDAGGTDTQYF. In nucleotides, the CDR3 is TGTGCCAGCAGGGACGCGGGGGGCACAGATACGCAGTATTTT.

This clonotype was detected a few times. The chain uses TRBV7-9 and TRBJ2-7; weak D call: TRBD1 (6 bases). Germline CDR1 reads SEHNR; CDR2 reads FQNEAQ (reference sequence). This CDR3 comprises 13 residues. V shed 1 base and J shed 6 bases, with 10 bases lying between them. The CDR3 DNA is TGTGCCAGCAGCTTAGTGGGGGCTTCCGAGCAGTACTTC. This codes for CASSLVGASEQYF.

The chain has TRBV28 and TRBJ1-3; 7 positions match TRBD1. Germline V gene data show CDR1 as MDHEN and CDR2 as SYDVKM. CDR3 length: 14 amino acids. After removal of 2 bases from V and 2 bases from J, the junction contained 0 bases not matched to a gene. Written as DNA, the CDR3 is TGTGCCAGCAGTTTAACAGGGGCTGGAAACACCATATATTTT. This codes for CASSLTGAGNTIYF.

The CDR3 bases are TGTGCCAGCAGCTTATTTCTTGCGGCCTTAGCGGGCGATACGCAGTATTTT. Amino acid sequence: CASSLFLAALAGDTQYF. The V and J genes are TRBV7-2 and TRBJ2-3; the match to TRBD2 covers 7 bases. The CDR3 has 17 residues. V lost 2 bases to trimming and J lost 6 bases; unmatched junction nucleotides: 14. Germline V CDR1 and CDR2: SGHTA, FQGNSA.

The chain carries TRBV29-1 and TRBJ2-3, with D possibly TRBD1 on 5 matching bases. Germline lookup yields CDR1 SQVTM and CDR2 ANQGSEA. Deletions cut 5 bases from V and 5 bases from J, with 14 bases between. The CDR3 runs to 13 residues. Here the CDR3 DNA reads TGCAGCGTTTGTCAGGGATTGGGAGATACGCAGTATTTT. It is translated as CSVCQGLGDTQYF.

The CDR3 DNA reads as TGTGCCATCAGTGTTACAGGACTCTCCTACGAGCAGTACTTC. Translated: CAISVTGLSYEQYF. This chain uses TRBV10-3 with TRBJ2-7; the D call may be TRBD1 or TRBD2 (5 bases each). Germline CDR1 is ENHRY and CDR2 is SYGVKD. The length of the CDR3 is 14 residues. V was shortened by 4 bases and J by 0 bases, with 10 bases between the two germline ends.

This clonotype has only a few counts. The rearrangement links TRBV2 to TRBJ2-7, with a weak D call TRBD1 (5 bases). The CDR3 has 13 amino acids. The V gene lost 4 bases and the J gene lost 2 bases, with 9 bases spanning the gap. CDR1 SNHLY and CDR2 FYNNEI come from the germline V gene. CDR3 DNA sequence: TGTGCCAGCAGTGTAGGCAGGGCCTACGAGCAGTACTTC. Protein product: CASSVGRAYEQYF.

V usage is TRBV29-1 and J usage is TRBJ1-4; 8 bases are shared with TRBD1. The germline V gene has CDR1 SQVTM and CDR2 ANQGSEA. V dropped 4 bases and J dropped 3; count of bases not matched to a gene: 13. The CDR3 consists of 17 residues. The DNA for the CDR3 is TGCAGCGTTGCTACCGGGACAGGACCTTTTGCTAATGAAAAACTGTTTTTT. Protein sequence: CSVATGTGPFANEKLFF.